The 22 T cell receptor beta chains in this list originate from one sample, sequenced in a study of T cell changes during pregnancy in multiple sclerosis. Repertoires were generated with immunoSEQ multiplex PCR, while TCRdb's copy carries only in-frame clones and drops some. The repertoire consists of 85,000 to 130,000 clones, with just over 90% occurring once and the leading ten covering 1.2%. The source material was peripheral blood, sampled in the second trimester of pregnancy. The source of these receptors is a female donor with multiple sclerosis, enrolled in a pregnancy study.

The chain has TRBV9 and TRBJ1-2; D possibly corresponds to TRBD1 (5 bases). Germline CDR1 reads SGDLS; CDR2 reads YYNGEE. The CDR3 covers 14 residues. V lost 4 bases and J lost 2, with 12 bases in between. CDR3 sequence: CASSSAGGNYGYTF. DNA of the CDR3: TGTGCCAGCAGCTCCGCGGGGGGAAACTATGGCTACACCTTC.

V gene TRBV6-6 combines with J gene TRBJ2-7; a weak D match, TRBD1 (6 bases). V was clipped by 5 bases and J by 2 bases, with 13 bases between them. The CDR3 covers 14 residues. Germline CDR1 is MNHNY and CDR2 is SVGAGI (reference sequence). The chain's CDR3 is CASSQTGHPYEQYF. The CDR3 region has the DNA TGTGCCAGCAGTCAAACAGGGCACCCCTACGAGCAGTACTTC.

CDR3 region: CASSNPTRTSGTGELFF. The CDR3 coding sequence is TGTGCCAGCAGTAACCCTACCCGGACTAGCGGGACCGGGGAGCTGTTTTTT. V is TRBV7-6 and J is TRBJ2-2; 11 bases are shared with TRBD2. Germline CDR1 is SGHVS and CDR2 is FNYEAQ. The CDR3 runs 17 residues. Trimming removed 6 bases from V and 5 bases from J; junction bases left unmatched: 11. Together with reference TRBV7-6 and TRBJ2-2, the CDR3 gives the full variable domain: GAGVSQSPRYKVTKRGQDVALRCDPISGHVSLYWYRQALGQGPEFLTYFNYEAQQDKSGLPNDRFSAERPEGSISTLTIQRTEQRDSAMYRCASSNPTRTSGTGELFFGEGSRLTVL.

V is TRBV5-1 and J is TRBJ1-2, with TRBD1 matching 9 bases. Losses at the gene ends were 4 bases for V and 7 bases for J; bases not matched to a gene: 11. Germline V gene sequence: CDR1 SGHRS, CDR2 YFSETQ. The CDR3 runs to 15 residues. CDR3 DNA: TGCGCCAGCAGCCCCCAGACAGGGGGAAGCTCTGGCTACACCTTC. Its translation is CASSPQTGGSSGYTF. Full variable domain (missing parts from reference TRBV5-1 and TRBJ1-2): KAGVTQTPRYLIKTRGQQVTLSCSPISGHRSVSWYQQTPGQGLQFLFEYFSETQRNKGNFPGRFSGRQFSNSRSEMNVSTLELGDSALYLCASSPQTGGSSGYTFGSGTRLTVV.

V gene TRBV5-1 combines with J gene TRBJ2-3, with 13 bases matching TRBD2. J lost 2 bases, V lost 7 bases, and 4 bases had no gene match. There are 15 residues in the CDR3. Per germline, CDR1 SGHRS and CDR2 YFSETQ. The CDR3 here is CASRLAGGPTDTQYF. In DNA form, the CDR3 reads TGCGCCAGCCGACTAGCGGGAGGCCCCACAGATACGCAGTATTTT.

A single count supports this clone. The chain uses TRBV7-8 and TRBJ1-6; D remains unclear. From germline, CDR1 is SGHVS and CDR2 FQNEAQ. There are 14 residues in the CDR3. V was clipped by 6 bases and J by 7 bases, with 13 bases between them. CDR3 protein: CASRPAGSNSPLHF. The CDR3 DNA follows: TGTGCCAGCAGACCCGCGGGCAGCAATTCACCCCTCCACTTT. Using reference TRBV7-8 and TRBJ1-6 for the parts outside the CDR3, the full variable domain is GAGVSQSPRYKVAKRGQDVALRCDPISGHVSLFWYQQALGQGPEFLTYFQNEAQLDKSGLPSDRFFAERPEGSVSTLKIQRTQQEDSAVYLCASRPAGSNSPLHFGNGTRLTVT.

This clone was observed a handful of times. The chain couples TRBV7-3 to TRBJ1-1, with D possibly TRBD1 on 5 matching bases. The CDR3 contains 13 residues. Germline CDR1 SGHTA, CDR2 FQGTGA. Trimming pared 6 bases from V and 1 base from J, leaving 9 bases between. The CDR3 DNA follows: TGTGCCAGCAGTAAGGGGCGGAACACTGAAGCTTTCTTT. Protein sequence: CASSKGRNTEAFF.

The rearrangement joins TRBV5-4 to TRBJ2-3; 8 nucleotides align to TRBD2. The ends lost 4 bases at V and 6 bases at J; junction bases unmatched: 10. CDR3 size: 15 residues. Germline V CDR1 and CDR2: SGHNT, YYREEE (reference sequence). CDR3 in DNA: TGTGCCAGCAGCCCGCGGACTAGCTCGGCGGATACGCAGTATTTT. Protein sequence: CASSPRTSSADTQYF.

The genes are TRBV19 and TRBJ2-7; TRBD1 is a possible D gene (5 bases). V was trimmed by 5 bases and J by 2 bases, leaving 10 bases between them. This CDR3 region has 13 residues. Germline V gene data show CDR1 as LNHDA and CDR2 as SQIVND (reference sequence). The CDR3 here is CASSRQGTYEQYF. DNA of the CDR3: TGTGCCAGTAGTCGGCAGGGTACCTACGAGCAGTACTTC. The whole variable domain, filled in from reference TRBV19 and TRBJ2-7, reads DGGITQSPKYLFRKEGQNVTLSCEQNLNHDAMYWYRQDPGQGLRLIYYSQIVNDFQKGDIAEGYSVSREKKESFPLTVTSAQKNPTAFYLCASSRQGTYEQYFGPGTRLTVT.

This rearrangement joins TRBV2 to TRBJ2-7, with D hard to call. The germline V gene encodes CDR1 SNHLY and CDR2 FYNNEI. V lost 6 bases and J lost 0, with 15 bases in between. The CDR3 consists of 15 residues. The CDR3, as DNA: TGTGCCAGCAGGGTCGGGTCAATCAACTCCTACGAGCAGTACTTC. This translates into CASRVGSINSYEQYF.

The chain recombines TRBV28 with TRBJ2-1, with 10 bases identical to TRBD2. Unmatched junction bases numbered 4, after V lost 3 bases and J lost 2 bases. Germline V gene lookup returns CDR1 MDHEN and CDR2 SYDVKM. The length of the CDR3 is 16 residues. The DNA of the CDR3 is TGTGCCAGCAGTTTTAAAAGCGGGAGGGCCTACAATGAGCAGTTCTTC. As protein: CASSFKSGRAYNEQFF.

To note about this clone: The germline gene is not matched at one end of the junction; a read error may be the cause. The chain uses TRBV2 and TRBJ2-7, with D maybe TRBD2 (7 bases). Per the germline V gene, CDR1 is SNHLY and CDR2 is FYNNEI. The CDR3 extends over 14 amino acids. CDR3 coding DNA: TGTGCCAGCAGGGGGGGGGCCATCTCCTACAAGCAGTACTTC. It encodes CASRGGAISYKQYF.

The chain uses TRBV14 and TRBJ1-1; no reliable D call. The CDR3 has 12 amino acids. The V end was cut by 1 base, the J end by 8 bases, with 8 bases between. Germline CDR1 SGHDN, CDR2 FVKESK. In DNA, the CDR3 is TGTGCCAGCAGCCAAGCTGTCAGAGAAGCTTTCTTT. This encodes CASSQAVREAFF.

The chain employs TRBV5-6 and TRBJ1-5, with 7 nucleotides matching TRBD1. The CDR3 spans 15 residues. V gave up 4 bases and J gave up 2 bases; unmatched junction bases: 6. Germline values: CDR1 SGHDT, CDR2 YYEEEE. CDR3 in DNA: TGTGCCAGCAGCCTCTACAGGGGTGGCAATCAGCCCCAGCATTTT. It yields the protein CASSLYRGGNQPQHF.

In nucleotides, the CDR3 is TGTGCCAGCAGCTTGATGGTTAGTAGCGGGTTCAGCAATGAGCAGTTCTTC. This translates into CASSLMVSSGFSNEQFF. The V gene is TRBV5-5, the J gene TRBJ2-1; 7 bases map to TRBD2. J lost 6 bases, V lost 1 base, and 13 bases had no gene match. Germline CDR1 reads SGHKS; CDR2 reads YYEKEE (reference sequence). The length of the CDR3 is 17 residues. The full variable domain, completed using reference TRBV5-5 and TRBJ2-1, is DAGVTQSPTHLIKTRGQQVTLRCSPISGHKSVSWYQQVLGQGPQFIFQYYEKEERGRGNFPDRFSARQFPNYSSELNVNALLLGDSALYLCASSLMVSSGFSNEQFFGPGTRLTVL.

The chain links TRBV5-6 to TRBJ2-2, with 9 bases aligning to TRBD2. V gave up 4 bases and J gave up 7 bases; unmatched junction bases: 17. CDR1 SGHDT and CDR2 YYEEEE come from the germline V gene. This CDR3 has 18 amino acids. CDR3 bases: TGTGCCAGCAGCCCCGGGGTAGCGGGAGCCCTTATTGTCGGGGAGCTGTTTTTT. This gives the protein CASSPGVAGALIVGELFF.

This chain uses TRBV30 with TRBJ2-5; tentatively, D is TRBD2 (5 bases). The CDR3 totals 13 residues. Per germline, CDR1 GTSNPN and CDR2 SVGIG (reference sequence). Trimming cost V 5 bases and J 1 base, with 11 bases left between them. CDR3 bases: TGTGCCTGGGGGAGACGGTTCCAAGAGACCCAGTACTTC. It yields the protein CAWGRRFQETQYF.

The rearrangement links TRBV9 to TRBJ2-5; 10 bases align to TRBD2. Germline trimming cut 0 bases from V and 5 bases from J; bases unmatched to any gene: 4. Germline lookup yields CDR1 SGDLS and CDR2 YYNGEE. The CDR3 has 15 residues. The CDR3 is CASSVGAGGRETQYF. The CDR3 DNA reads TGTGCCAGCAGCGTAGGAGCGGGGGGGCGTGAGACCCAGTACTTC.

The rearrangement links TRBV7-2 to TRBJ1-2; no clear D gene. There are 13 residues in the CDR3. CDR1 and CDR2 from the germline V gene are SGHTA and FQGNSA. Trimming stripped 5 bases from V and 2 bases from J, with 9 bases between. CDR3 amino acids: CASSPGFNYGYTF. DNA for the CDR3: TGTGCCAGCAGCCCAGGCTTCAACTATGGCTACACCTTC.

The chain links TRBV4-1 to TRBJ2-3; 10 bases are a match to TRBD1. Germline values: CDR1 MGHRA, CDR2 YSYEKL. This CDR3 has 16 amino acids. Trimming at V came to 5 bases and at J to 4 bases, leaving 9 bases not matched to a gene. The CDR3 is CASSGRDRGIADTQYF. DNA of the CDR3: TGCGCCAGCAGCGGGCGGGACAGGGGAATCGCAGATACGCAGTATTTT.

The chain has TRBV14 and TRBJ2-3; the match to TRBD2 covers 12 bases. J gave up 2 bases and V 2 bases, and 8 bases lay outside the gene matches. CDR1 and CDR2 (germline): SGHDN, FVKESK. The CDR3 loop spans 18 amino acids. CDR3: CASSQLPGLAGPTDTQYF. The DNA of the CDR3 is TGTGCCAGCAGCCAATTGCCCGGACTAGCGGGGCCCACAGATACGCAGTATTTT.

This clone turned up a few times. CDR3 sequence reads: CAIVFEDEQFF. CDR3 coding DNA: TGTGCCATCGTCTTCGAGGATGAGCAGTTCTTC. V and J are TRBV21-1 and TRBJ2-1; TRBD2 is taken as the D call from the table, unchecked against the DNA. TRBV21-1 is a recognized pseudogene. The CDR3 runs to 11 residues.